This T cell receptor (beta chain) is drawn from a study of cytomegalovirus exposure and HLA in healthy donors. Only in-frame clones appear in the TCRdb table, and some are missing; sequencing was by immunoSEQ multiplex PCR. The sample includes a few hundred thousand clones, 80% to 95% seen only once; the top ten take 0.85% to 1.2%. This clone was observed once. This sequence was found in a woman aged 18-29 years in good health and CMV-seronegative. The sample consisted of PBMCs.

The CDR3 loop reads CASTSLTGDVSTQYF. The CDR3 bases are TGTGCCAGCACCTCTCTCACGGGAGATGTTTCTACGCAGTATTTT. The chain is built from TRBV9 and TRBJ2-3, with TRBD2 as a possible D gene (6 bases). The CDR3 consists of 15 residues. Trimming cost V 6 bases and J 8 bases, with 22 bases left between them. Germline CDR1 SGDLS, CDR2 YYNGEE.